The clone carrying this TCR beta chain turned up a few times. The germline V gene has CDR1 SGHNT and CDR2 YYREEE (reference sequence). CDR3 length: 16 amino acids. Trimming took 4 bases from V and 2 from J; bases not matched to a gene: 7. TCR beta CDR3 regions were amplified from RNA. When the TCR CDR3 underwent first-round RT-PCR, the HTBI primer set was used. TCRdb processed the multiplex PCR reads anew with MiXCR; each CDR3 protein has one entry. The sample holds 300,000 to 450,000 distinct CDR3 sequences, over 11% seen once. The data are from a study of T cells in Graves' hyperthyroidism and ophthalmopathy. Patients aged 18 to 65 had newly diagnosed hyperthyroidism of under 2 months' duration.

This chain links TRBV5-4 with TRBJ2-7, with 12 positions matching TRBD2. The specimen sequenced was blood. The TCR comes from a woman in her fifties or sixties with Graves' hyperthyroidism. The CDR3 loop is CASSMDPSGRAYEQYF. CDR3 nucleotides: TGTGCCAGCAGCATGGACCCTAGCGGGAGGGCCTACGAGCAGTACTTC.